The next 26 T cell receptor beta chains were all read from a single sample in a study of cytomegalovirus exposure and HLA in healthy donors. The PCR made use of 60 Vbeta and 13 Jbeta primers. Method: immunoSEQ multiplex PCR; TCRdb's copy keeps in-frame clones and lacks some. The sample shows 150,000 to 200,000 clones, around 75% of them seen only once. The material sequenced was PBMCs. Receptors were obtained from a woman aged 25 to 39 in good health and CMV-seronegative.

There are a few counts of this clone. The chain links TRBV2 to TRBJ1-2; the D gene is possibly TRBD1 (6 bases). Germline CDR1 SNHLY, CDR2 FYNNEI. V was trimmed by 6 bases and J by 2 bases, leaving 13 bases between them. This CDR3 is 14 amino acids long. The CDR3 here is CASRGDTENYGYTF. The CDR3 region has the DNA TGTGCCAGCAGAGGGGACACCGAGAACTATGGCTACACCTTC.

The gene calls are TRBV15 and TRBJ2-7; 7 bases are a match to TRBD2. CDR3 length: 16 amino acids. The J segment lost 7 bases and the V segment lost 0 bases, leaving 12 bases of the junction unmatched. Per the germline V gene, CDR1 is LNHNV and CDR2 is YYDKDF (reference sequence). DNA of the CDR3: TGTGCCACCAGCAGAGATCCGATCGGACTAGTACAAGAGCAGTACTTC. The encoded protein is CATSRDPIGLVQEQYF.

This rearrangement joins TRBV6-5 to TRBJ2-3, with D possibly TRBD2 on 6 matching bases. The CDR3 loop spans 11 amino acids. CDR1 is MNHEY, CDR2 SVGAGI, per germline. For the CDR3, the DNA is TGTGTAGCGGAGGCGCGGGATACGCAGTATTTT. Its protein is CVAEARDTQYF.

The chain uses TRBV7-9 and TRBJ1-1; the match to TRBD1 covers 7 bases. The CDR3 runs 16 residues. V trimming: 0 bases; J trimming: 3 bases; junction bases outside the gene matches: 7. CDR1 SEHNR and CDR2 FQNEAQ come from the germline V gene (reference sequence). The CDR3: CASSLARGQGDTEAFF. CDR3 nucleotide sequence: TGTGCCAGCAGCTTAGCTAGGGGGCAGGGGGACACTGAAGCTTTCTTT.

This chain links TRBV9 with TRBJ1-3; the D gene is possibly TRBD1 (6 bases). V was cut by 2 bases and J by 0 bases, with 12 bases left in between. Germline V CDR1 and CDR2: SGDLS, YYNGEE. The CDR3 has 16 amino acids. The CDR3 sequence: CASSVGALFSGNTIYF. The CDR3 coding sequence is TGTGCCAGCAGCGTGGGGGCCCTCTTCTCTGGAAACACCATATATTTT.

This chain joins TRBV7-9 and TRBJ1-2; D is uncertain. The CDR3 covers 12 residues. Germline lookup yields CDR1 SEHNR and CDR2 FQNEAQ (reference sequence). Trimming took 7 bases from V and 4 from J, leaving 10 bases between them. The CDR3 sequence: CASNTEPYGYTF. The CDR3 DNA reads TGTGCCAGCAACACCGAACCCTATGGCTACACCTTC.

The CDR3 sequence: CASSLTKTGQYEQFF. DNA of the CDR3: TGTGCCAGCAGTCTGACGAAAACGGGACAATATGAGCAGTTCTTC. The chain links TRBV27 to TRBJ2-1; the D gene is possibly TRBD1 (6 bases). The CDR3 is 15 residues long. V gave up 5 bases and J gave up 8 bases, with 19 bases separating them. Per germline, CDR1 MNHEY and CDR2 SMNVEV (reference sequence).

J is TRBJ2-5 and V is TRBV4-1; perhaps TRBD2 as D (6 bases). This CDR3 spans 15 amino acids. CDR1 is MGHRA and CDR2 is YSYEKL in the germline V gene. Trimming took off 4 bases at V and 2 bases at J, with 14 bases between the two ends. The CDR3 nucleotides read TGCGCCAGCAGCCTCTCGGTCCGGGGGCAAGAGACCCAGTACTTC. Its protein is CASSLSVRGQETQYF.

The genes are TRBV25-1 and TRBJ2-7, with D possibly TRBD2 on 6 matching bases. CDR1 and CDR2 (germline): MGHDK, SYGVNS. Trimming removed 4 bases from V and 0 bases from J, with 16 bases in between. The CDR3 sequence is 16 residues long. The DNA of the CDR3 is TGTGCCAGCAGTGGAACCAGCGGGCCAAGCTCCTACGAGCAGTACTTC. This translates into CASSGTSGPSSYEQYF.

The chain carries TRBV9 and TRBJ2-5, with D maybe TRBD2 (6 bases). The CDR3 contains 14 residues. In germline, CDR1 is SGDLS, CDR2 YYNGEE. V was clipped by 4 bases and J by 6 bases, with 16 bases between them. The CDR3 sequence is CASSPWDLGKTQYF. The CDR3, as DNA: TGTGCCAGCAGCCCGTGGGACTTAGGGAAGACCCAGTACTTC.

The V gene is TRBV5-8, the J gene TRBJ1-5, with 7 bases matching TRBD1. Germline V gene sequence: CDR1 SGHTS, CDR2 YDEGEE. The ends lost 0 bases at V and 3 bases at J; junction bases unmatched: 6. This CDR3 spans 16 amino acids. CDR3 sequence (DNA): TGTGCCAGCAGCTTGGTTCGGGACAGACTCAATCAGCCCCAGCATTTT. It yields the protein CASSLVRDRLNQPQHF.

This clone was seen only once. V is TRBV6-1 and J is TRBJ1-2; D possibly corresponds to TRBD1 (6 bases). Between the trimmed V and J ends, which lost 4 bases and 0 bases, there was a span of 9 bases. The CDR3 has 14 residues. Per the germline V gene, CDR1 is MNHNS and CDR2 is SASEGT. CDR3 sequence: CASSGRQANYGYTF. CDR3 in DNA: TGTGCCAGCAGTGGCAGACAGGCTAACTATGGCTACACCTTC.

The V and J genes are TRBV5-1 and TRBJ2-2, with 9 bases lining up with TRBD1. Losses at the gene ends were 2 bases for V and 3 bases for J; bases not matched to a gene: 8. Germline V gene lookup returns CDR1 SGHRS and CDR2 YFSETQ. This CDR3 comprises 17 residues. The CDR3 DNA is TGCGCCAGCAGCTTACTAACAGGGGGCTGGGACACCGGGGAGCTGTTTTTT. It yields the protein CASSLLTGGWDTGELFF.

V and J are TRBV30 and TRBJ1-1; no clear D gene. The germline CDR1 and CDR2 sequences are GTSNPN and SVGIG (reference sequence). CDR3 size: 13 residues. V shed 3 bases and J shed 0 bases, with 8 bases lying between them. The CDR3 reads CAWSILLNTEAFF. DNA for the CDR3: TGTGCCTGGAGCATACTCCTGAACACTGAAGCTTTCTTT. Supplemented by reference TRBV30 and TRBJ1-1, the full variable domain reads SQTIHQWPATLVQPVGSPLSLECTVEGTSNPNLYWYRQAAGRGLQLLFYSVGIGQISSEVPQNLSASRPQDRQFILSSKKLLLSDSGFYLCAWSILLNTEAFFGQGTRLTVV.

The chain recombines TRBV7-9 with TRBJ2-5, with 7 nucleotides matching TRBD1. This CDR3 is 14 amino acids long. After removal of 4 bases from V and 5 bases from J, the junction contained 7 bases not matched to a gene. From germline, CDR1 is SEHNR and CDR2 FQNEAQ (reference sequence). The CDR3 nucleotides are TGTGCCAGCAGCTCGACAGGGCGAAGGGAGACCCAGTACTTC. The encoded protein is CASSSTGRRETQYF.

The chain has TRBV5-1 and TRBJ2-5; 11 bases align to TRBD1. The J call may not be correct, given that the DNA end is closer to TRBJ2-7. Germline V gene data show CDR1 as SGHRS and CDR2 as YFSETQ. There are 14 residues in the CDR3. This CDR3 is CASRTDRGLNEQYF. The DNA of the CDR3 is TGCGCCAGCAGAACGGACAGGGGGCTAAACGAGCAGTACTTC.

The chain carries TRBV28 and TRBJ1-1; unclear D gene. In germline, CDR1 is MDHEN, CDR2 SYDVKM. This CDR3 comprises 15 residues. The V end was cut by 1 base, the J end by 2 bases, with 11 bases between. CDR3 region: CASSLLGRDNTEAFF. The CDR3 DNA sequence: TGTGCCAGCAGTTTATTGGGCCGGGATAACACTGAAGCTTTCTTT.

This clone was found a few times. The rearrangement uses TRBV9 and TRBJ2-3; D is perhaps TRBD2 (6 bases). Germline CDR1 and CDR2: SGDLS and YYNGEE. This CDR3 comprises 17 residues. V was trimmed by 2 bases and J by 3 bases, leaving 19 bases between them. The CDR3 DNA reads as TGTGCCAGCAGCGTGGGACTCGGACAAATCGGGACAGATACGCAGTATTTT. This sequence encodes CASSVGLGQIGTDTQYF.

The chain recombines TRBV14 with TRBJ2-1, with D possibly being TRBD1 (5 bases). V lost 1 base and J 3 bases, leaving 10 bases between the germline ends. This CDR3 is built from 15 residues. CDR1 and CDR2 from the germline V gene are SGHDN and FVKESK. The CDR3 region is CASSQVTAYYNEQFF. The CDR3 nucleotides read TGTGCCAGCAGCCAAGTGACAGCTTACTACAATGAGCAGTTCTTC.

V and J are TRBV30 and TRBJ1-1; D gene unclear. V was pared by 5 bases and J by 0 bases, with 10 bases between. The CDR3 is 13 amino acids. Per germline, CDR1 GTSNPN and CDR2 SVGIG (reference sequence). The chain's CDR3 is CAWDYGMNTEAFF. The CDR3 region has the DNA TGTGCCTGGGACTATGGGATGAACACTGAAGCTTTCTTT.

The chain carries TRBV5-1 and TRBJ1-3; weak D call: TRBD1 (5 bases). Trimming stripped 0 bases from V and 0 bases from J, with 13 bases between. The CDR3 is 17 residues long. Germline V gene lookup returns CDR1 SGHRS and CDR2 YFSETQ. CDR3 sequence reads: CASSLEVGAFSGNTIYF. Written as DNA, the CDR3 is TGCGCCAGCAGCTTGGAGGTAGGGGCCTTCTCTGGAAACACCATATATTTT.

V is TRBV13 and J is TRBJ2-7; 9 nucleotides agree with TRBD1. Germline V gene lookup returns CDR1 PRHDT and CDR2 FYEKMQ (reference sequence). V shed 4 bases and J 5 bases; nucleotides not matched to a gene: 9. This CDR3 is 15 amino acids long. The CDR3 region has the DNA TGTGCCAGCAGCTCCCCCGGGACAGGGTTTCACGAGCAGTACTTC. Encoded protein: CASSSPGTGFHEQYF.

The CDR3 region has the DNA TGTGCCAGCAGACCGGGGGGGTCGAACACTGAAGCTTTCTTT. Its translation is CASRPGGSNTEAFF. The genes are TRBV6-4 and TRBJ1-1; D perhaps matches TRBD1 (5 bases). V lost 6 bases, J lost 1 base, and 12 bases lay in between. The CDR3 length is 14 residues. Per germline, CDR1 MRHNA and CDR2 SNTAGT.

CDR3 in amino acids: CASSVPTGGRTDTQYF. CDR3 bases: TGTGCCAGCAGCGTACCTACGGGGGGGAGAACAGATACGCAGTATTTT. The gene calls are TRBV9 and TRBJ2-3; TRBD2 matches 8 bases. Germline CDR1 SGDLS, CDR2 YYNGEE. CDR3 length equals 16 residues. The trim removed 1 base at V and 3 bases at J, leaving 7 bases unmatched.

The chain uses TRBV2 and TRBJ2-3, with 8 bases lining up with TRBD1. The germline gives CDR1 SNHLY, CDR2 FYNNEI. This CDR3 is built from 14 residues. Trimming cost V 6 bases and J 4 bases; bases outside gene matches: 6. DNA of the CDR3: TGTGCCAGCAGCTTGGACAGGGCTGCAGATACGCAGTATTTT. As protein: CASSLDRAADTQYF.

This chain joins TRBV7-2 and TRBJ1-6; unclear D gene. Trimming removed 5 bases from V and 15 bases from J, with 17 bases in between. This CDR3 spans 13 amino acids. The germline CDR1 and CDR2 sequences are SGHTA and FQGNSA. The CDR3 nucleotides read TGTGCCAGCAGCCCTCGGCCGGGAAGCTTCCTCCACTTT. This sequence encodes CASSPRPGSFLHF.